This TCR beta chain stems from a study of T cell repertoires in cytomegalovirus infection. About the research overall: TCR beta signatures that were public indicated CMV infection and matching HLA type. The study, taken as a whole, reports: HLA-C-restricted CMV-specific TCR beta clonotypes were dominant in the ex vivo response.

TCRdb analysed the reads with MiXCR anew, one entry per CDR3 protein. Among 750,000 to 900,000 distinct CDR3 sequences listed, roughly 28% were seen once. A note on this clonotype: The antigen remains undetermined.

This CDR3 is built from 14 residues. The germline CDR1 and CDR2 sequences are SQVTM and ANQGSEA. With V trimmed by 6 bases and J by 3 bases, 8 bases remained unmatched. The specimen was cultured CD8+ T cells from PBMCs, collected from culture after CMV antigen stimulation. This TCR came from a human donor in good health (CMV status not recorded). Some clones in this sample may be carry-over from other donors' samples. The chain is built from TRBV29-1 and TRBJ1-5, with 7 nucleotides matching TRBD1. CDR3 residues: CSVDTGETNQPQHF. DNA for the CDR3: TGCAGCGTCGATACAGGGGAGACCAATCAGCCCCAGCATTTT.